The next 30 T cell receptor beta chains were all read from a single sample in a study of T cell responses to AZD1222 COVID-19 vaccine. Method: immunoSEQ multiplex PCR; TCRdb's copy keeps in-frame clones and lacks some. Of 150,000 to 200,000 clones in the sample, approximately 94% were seen once. The sequences come from peripheral blood, collected on day 0 of AZD1222 vaccination. The source is an adult in good health.

This clone was recorded only once. The chain links TRBV29-1 to TRBJ2-2, with D uncertain. Trimming shortened V by 4 bases and J by 3 bases, and 6 bases separated the two germline ends. The CDR3 has 12 amino acids. Germline V gene lookup returns CDR1 SQVTM and CDR2 ANQGSEA. The CDR3 DNA reads TGCAGCGTTGTAGGCGACACCGGGGAGCTGTTTTTT. This translates into CSVVGDTGELFF.

V usage is TRBV5-1 and J usage is TRBJ1-1; no reliable D call. Trimming removed 4 bases from V and 6 bases from J, with 19 bases in between. This CDR3 comprises 15 residues. Per the germline V gene, CDR1 is SGHRS and CDR2 is YFSETQ. CDR3 nucleotide sequence: TGCGCCAGCAGCCCGAGAGAAGGGTGGAGGCCTGAAGCTTTCTTT. Protein: CASSPREGWRPEAFF.

This chain uses TRBV7-2 with TRBJ2-6; D possibly corresponds to TRBD1 (6 bases). V lost 3 bases and J lost 0, with 12 bases in between. This CDR3 region has 17 residues. Germline V lookup: CDR1 SGHTA, CDR2 FQGNSA. The DNA for the CDR3 is TGTGCCAGCAGCTTCGGACAGTCCGGCTCTGGGGCCAACGTCCTGACTTTC. It specifies CASSFGQSGSGANVLTF.

The J gene is TRBJ1-6, the V gene TRBV5-4; 9 bases agree with TRBD1. Germline CDR1 and CDR2: SGHNT and YYREEE (reference sequence). V dropped 6 bases and J dropped 6; count of bases not matched to a gene: 7. The CDR3 runs to 15 residues. CDR3 loop: CASTEGDRANSPLHF. The CDR3 DNA reads TGTGCCAGCACCGAAGGGGACAGGGCTAATTCACCCCTCCACTTT.

This clone occurred a few times. The J gene is TRBJ1-5, the V gene TRBV28, with no clear D. The ends were cut back, 6 bases at V and 12 bases at J, with 15 bases in the middle. Germline V CDR1 and CDR2: MDHEN, SYDVKM. CDR3 length equals 12 residues. This CDR3 is CASSPGSLRQHF. The DNA for the CDR3 is TGTGCCAGCAGCCCCGGAAGCCTTCGCCAGCATTTT.

The rearrangement uses TRBV4-2 and TRBJ2-4; unclear D gene. Germline V gives CDR1 LGHNA, CDR2 YNFKEQ. Trimming removed 4 bases from V and 5 bases from J, with 9 bases in between. CDR3 length: 13 residues. CDR3 nucleotides: TGTGCCAGCAGCCTAGTGTCCGAAAACATTCAGTACTTC. Amino acid sequence: CASSLVSENIQYF.

This chain joins TRBV6-5 and TRBJ1-2; a weak D match, TRBD1 (6 bases). Germline-derived CDR1 and CDR2 are MNHEY and SVGAGI. The CDR3 extends over 12 amino acids. V was clipped by 8 bases and J by 8 bases, with 15 bases between them. DNA of the CDR3: TGTGCCAGCGAATCGGGGGCATGGGGCTACACCTTC. It codes for CASESGAWGYTF.

V and J are TRBV3-1 (or the pseudogene TRBV3-2) and TRBJ1-4; tentative D call: TRBD1 (5 bases). This CDR3 comprises 14 residues. With 4 bases removed from V and 8 bases from J, the gap between germline ends came to 14 bases. CDR1 LGHDT and CDR2 YNNKEL come from the germline V gene (reference sequence). This chain's CDR3 is CASSLSGPEEKLFF. The DNA of the CDR3 is TGTGCCAGCAGCCTATCGGGACCCGAGGAAAAACTGTTTTTT.

The chain links TRBV4-1 to TRBJ1-1; 8 positions match TRBD1. Trimming cost V 1 base and J 3 bases; bases outside gene matches: 16. The CDR3 runs to 19 residues. Germline loops: CDR1 MGHRA, CDR2 YSYEKL. CDR3 sequence (DNA): TGCGCCAGCAGCCAAGGTCGTTCCCTCGCAGGGGGCCGGGACACTGAAGCTTTCTTT. Its translation is CASSQGRSLAGGRDTEAFF.

The chain couples TRBV18 to TRBJ1-5; D might be TRBD1 (5 bases). This CDR3 comprises 15 residues. The V gene lost 0 bases and the J gene lost 5 bases, with 11 bases spanning the gap. Germline CDR1 and CDR2: KGHSH and LQKENI. The CDR3 reads CASSPPGTRHQPQHF. CDR3 bases: TGTGCCAGCTCACCACCTGGGACTAGGCATCAGCCCCAGCATTTT.

The chain employs TRBV10-1 and TRBJ2-7; D is unclear. V lost 6 bases, J lost 2 bases, and 20 bases lay in between. Germline V lookup: CDR1 WNHNN, CDR2 SYGVQD (reference sequence). The CDR3 totals 16 residues. The CDR3 DNA is TGCGCCAGCAGAAAGAGAACGTACCGGGCTCCCTACGAGCAGTACTTC. It specifies CASRKRTYRAPYEQYF.

The J gene is TRBJ2-2, the V gene TRBV5-3; D gene ambiguous. TRBV5-3 is reported as an ORF; its role is uncertain. This CDR3 is built from 12 residues. V was trimmed by 1 base and J by 6 bases, leaving 4 bases between them. CDR3 nucleotides: TGTGCCAGAAGCTTGCACTCCGGGGAGCTGTTTTTT. Translated: CARSLHSGELFF.

The V and J genes are TRBV9 and TRBJ2-3, with unresolved D. The germline V gene encodes CDR1 SGDLS and CDR2 YYNGEE. The CDR3 totals 15 residues. The V and J ends lost 0 bases and 2 bases respectively, with 10 bases between them. The CDR3 nucleotides are TGTGCCAGCAGCGTAGTCTCCTCCCCCACAGATACGCAGTATTTT. Translated, it gives CASSVVSSPTDTQYF.

The chain combines TRBV10-3 with TRBJ2-5; a weak D match, TRBD1 (5 bases). The CDR3 sequence is 16 residues long. The germline gives CDR1 ENHRY, CDR2 SYGVKD. V lost 3 bases and J 2 bases, leaving 16 bases between the germline ends. The DNA of the CDR3 is TGTGCCATCAGTGATAATTTGGGGCAGGGACAAGAGACCCAGTACTTC. It specifies CAISDNLGQGQETQYF.

This chain joins TRBV6-5 and TRBJ1-4; the D gene is possibly TRBD1 (6 bases). V was trimmed by 6 bases and J by 7 bases, leaving 12 bases between them. The V gene's germline CDR1 is MNHEY and CDR2 SVGAGI. This CDR3 spans 13 amino acids. CDR3 loop: CASRGQGTEKLFF. For the CDR3, the DNA is TGTGCCAGCAGGGGACAAGGAACTGAAAAACTGTTTTTT.

The chain uses TRBV5-1 and TRBJ2-1; the D gene is possibly TRBD2 (5 bases). Trimming pared 3 bases from V and 6 bases from J, leaving 13 bases between. Germline values: CDR1 SGHRS, CDR2 YFSETQ. The CDR3 is 14 amino acids. CDR3 protein: CASSSEGTPNEQFF. CDR3 nucleotides: TGCGCCAGCAGCTCCGAGGGTACCCCCAATGAGCAGTTCTTC.

The CDR3 sequence is CASLAGWGEQFF. CDR3 in DNA: TGTGCCAGCCTAGCGGGATGGGGTGAGCAGTTCTTC. V gene TRBV19 combines with J gene TRBJ2-1; 9 bases fit TRBD2. V trimming: 9 bases; J trimming: 9 bases; junction bases outside the gene matches: 6. This CDR3 spans 12 amino acids. Germline CDR1 LNHDA, CDR2 SQIVND (reference sequence).

This sequence joins TRBV7-9 and TRBJ1-2, with 8 bases aligning to TRBD1. Trimming at V came to 4 bases and at J to 6 bases, leaving 10 bases not matched to a gene. Germline CDR1 is SEHNR and CDR2 is FQNEAQ (reference sequence). The CDR3 contains 15 residues. CDR3: CASSSPDRVFDGYTF. Here the CDR3 DNA reads TGTGCCAGCAGCTCCCCGGACAGGGTCTTCGATGGCTACACCTTC.

The V and J genes are TRBV27 and TRBJ2-3; D is unresolved. The CDR3 loop spans 13 amino acids. The germline V gene has CDR1 MNHEY and CDR2 SMNVEV (reference sequence). V gave up 6 bases and J gave up 2 bases, with 9 bases separating them. The DNA for the CDR3 is TGTGCCAGCAGGACCCCGCCCACAGATACGCAGTATTTT. Translated, it gives CASRTPPTDTQYF.

This clone showed up just once. The chain couples TRBV28 to TRBJ1-2; 11 nucleotides line up with TRBD1. CDR1 is MDHEN and CDR2 is SYDVKM in the germline V gene. V lost 6 bases, J lost 6 bases, and 9 bases stayed unmatched. The CDR3 has 15 amino acids. The chain's CDR3 is CASRSPGQGADGYTF. The CDR3 DNA follows: TGTGCCAGCAGATCTCCAGGACAGGGGGCAGATGGCTACACCTTC.

The rearrangement uses TRBV28 and TRBJ2-5; D uncertain. There are 13 residues in the CDR3. V lost 6 bases and J lost 7, with 15 bases in between. Germline V lookup: CDR1 MDHEN, CDR2 SYDVKM. The CDR3 is CASRGQSMSTQYF. CDR3 in DNA: TGTGCCAGCAGAGGGCAGTCAATGTCGACCCAGTACTTC.

The rearrangement uses TRBV6-5 and TRBJ1-5, with 9 bases lining up with TRBD1. Germline values: CDR1 MNHEY, CDR2 SVGAGI. Trimming removed 7 bases from V and 4 bases from J; junction bases left unmatched: 8. The CDR3 spans 15 residues. CDR3 nucleotides: TGTGCCAGCAACTCGGGACAGGGACTAAATCAGCCCCAGCATTTT. Its protein product is CASNSGQGLNQPQHF.

The V gene is TRBV27, the J gene TRBJ1-6; D is uncertain. The CDR3 has 16 residues. Germline V gives CDR1 MNHEY, CDR2 SMNVEV (reference sequence). V was cut by 0 bases and J by 2 bases, with 8 bases left in between. CDR3 bases: TGTGCCAGCAGTTTATCCGCCAGTCCCTATAATTCACCCCTCCACTTT. Protein sequence: CASSLSASPYNSPLHF.

This chain joins TRBV2 and TRBJ1-1; maybe TRBD1 (5 bases). This CDR3 has 14 residues. Germline V gene data show CDR1 as SNHLY and CDR2 as FYNNEI. The V end lost 6 bases, the J end lost 1 base, and 12 bases lay between the germline ends. CDR3 loop: CASRAGRKNTEAFF. CDR3 sequence (DNA): TGTGCCAGCAGGGCGGGACGGAAGAACACTGAAGCTTTCTTT.

This clone was observed once. This rearrangement joins TRBV14 to TRBJ1-1; weak D call: TRBD1 (5 bases). CDR1 SGHDN and CDR2 FVKESK come from the germline V gene. This CDR3 spans 15 amino acids. V was trimmed by 4 bases and J by 0 bases, leaving 12 bases between them. The CDR3 spells CASSRSGGMNTEAFF. The DNA of the CDR3 is TGTGCCAGCAGCCGTTCGGGGGGGATGAACACTGAAGCTTTCTTT.

The chain couples TRBV7-3 to TRBJ2-3; tentatively, D is TRBD2 (5 bases). Deletions cut 0 bases from V and 10 bases from J, with 14 bases between. The V gene's germline CDR1 is SGHTA and CDR2 FQGTGA. The CDR3 covers 14 residues. As DNA, the CDR3 is TGTGCCAGCAGCTTAACGTCGAGGGAAGGCGCGCAGTATTTT. This codes for CASSLTSREGAQYF.

This chain joins TRBV18 and TRBJ2-7; D uncertain. V lost 2 bases and J 4 bases, leaving 6 bases between the germline ends. This CDR3 region has 12 residues. From germline, CDR1 is KGHSH and CDR2 LQKENI. The CDR3 DNA reads TGTGCCAGCTCACCAAAGGATTACGAGCAGTACTTC. Its translation: CASSPKDYEQYF.

The chain is built from TRBV18 and TRBJ1-2, with 8 nucleotides matching TRBD1. Germline V CDR1 and CDR2: KGHSH, LQKENI. This CDR3 is built from 17 residues. V lost 5 bases to trimming and J lost 8 bases; unmatched junction nucleotides: 19. CDR3 region: CASSADRGALNYGGYTF. The CDR3 nucleotides are TGTGCCAGCTCAGCCGACAGGGGCGCATTGAACTATGGAGGCTACACCTTC.

V usage is TRBV30 and J usage is TRBJ2-1; 8 nucleotides line up with TRBD1. The length of the CDR3 is 16 residues. J was trimmed by 1 base and V by 5 bases; bases with no gene match: 10. The germline V gene encodes CDR1 GTSNPN and CDR2 SVGIG (reference sequence). The CDR3 DNA sequence: TGTGCCTGGGGCCGTGGGGGACAGGATTCCTACAATGAGCAGTTCTTC. It specifies CAWGRGGQDSYNEQFF.

This clone was seen once. The chain recombines TRBV5-1 with TRBJ2-1; 14 bases match TRBD2. The V gene end was trimmed by 4 bases and the J gene end by 8 bases; junction bases not matched to a gene: 2. Germline loops: CDR1 SGHRS, CDR2 YFSETQ. CDR3 length: 14 residues. The CDR3 here is CASSGTSGRHEQFF. The DNA of the CDR3 is TGCGCCAGCAGCGGGACTAGCGGGAGACATGAGCAGTTCTTC.